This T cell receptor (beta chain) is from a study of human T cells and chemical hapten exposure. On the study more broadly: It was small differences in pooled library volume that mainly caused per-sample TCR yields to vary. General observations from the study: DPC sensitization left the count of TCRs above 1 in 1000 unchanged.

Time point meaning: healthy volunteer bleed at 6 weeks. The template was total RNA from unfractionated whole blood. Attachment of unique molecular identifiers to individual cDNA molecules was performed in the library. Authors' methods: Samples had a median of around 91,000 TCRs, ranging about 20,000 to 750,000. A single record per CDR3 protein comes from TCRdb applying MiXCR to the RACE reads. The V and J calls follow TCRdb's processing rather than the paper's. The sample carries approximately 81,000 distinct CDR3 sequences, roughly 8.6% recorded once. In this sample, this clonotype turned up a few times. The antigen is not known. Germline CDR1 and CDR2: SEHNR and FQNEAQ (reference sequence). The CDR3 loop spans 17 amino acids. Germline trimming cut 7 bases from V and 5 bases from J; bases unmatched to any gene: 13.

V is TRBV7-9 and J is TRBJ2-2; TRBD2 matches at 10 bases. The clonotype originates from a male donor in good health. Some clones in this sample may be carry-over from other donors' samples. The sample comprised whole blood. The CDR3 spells CASTNQASGSRTGELFF. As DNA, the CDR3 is TGTGCCAGCACCAACCAAGCTAGCGGGAGTCGGACCGGGGAGCTGTTTTTT.